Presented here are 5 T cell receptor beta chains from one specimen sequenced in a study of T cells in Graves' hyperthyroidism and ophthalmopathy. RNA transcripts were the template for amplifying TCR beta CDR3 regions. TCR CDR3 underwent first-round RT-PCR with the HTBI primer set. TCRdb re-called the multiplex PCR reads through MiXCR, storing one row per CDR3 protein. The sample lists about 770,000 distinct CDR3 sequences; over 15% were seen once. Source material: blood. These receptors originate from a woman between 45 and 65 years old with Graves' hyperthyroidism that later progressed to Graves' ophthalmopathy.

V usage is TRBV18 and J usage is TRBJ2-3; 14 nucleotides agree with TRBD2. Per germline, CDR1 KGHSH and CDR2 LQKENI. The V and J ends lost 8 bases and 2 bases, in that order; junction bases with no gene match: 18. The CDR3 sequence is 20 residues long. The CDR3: CASSQVLGTSGSWTTDTQYF. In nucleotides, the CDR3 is TGTGCCAGCAGCCAAGTCCTGGGGACTAGCGGGAGTTGGACCACAGATACGCAGTATTTT.

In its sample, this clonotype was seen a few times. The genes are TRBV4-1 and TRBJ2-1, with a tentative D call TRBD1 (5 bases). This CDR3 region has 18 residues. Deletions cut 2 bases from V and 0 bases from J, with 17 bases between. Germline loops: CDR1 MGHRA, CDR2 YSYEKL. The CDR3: CASSQPLRGSNSYNEQFF. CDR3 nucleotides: TGCGCCAGCAGCCAACCGTTAAGGGGATCCAACTCCTACAATGAGCAGTTCTTC.

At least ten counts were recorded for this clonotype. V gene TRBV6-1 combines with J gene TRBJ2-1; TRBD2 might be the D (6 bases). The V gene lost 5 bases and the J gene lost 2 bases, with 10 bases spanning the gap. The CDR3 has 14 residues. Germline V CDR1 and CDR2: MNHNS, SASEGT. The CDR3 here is CASSFREAYNEQFF. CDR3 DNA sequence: TGTGCCAGCAGTTTCAGGGAGGCCTACAATGAGCAGTTCTTC.

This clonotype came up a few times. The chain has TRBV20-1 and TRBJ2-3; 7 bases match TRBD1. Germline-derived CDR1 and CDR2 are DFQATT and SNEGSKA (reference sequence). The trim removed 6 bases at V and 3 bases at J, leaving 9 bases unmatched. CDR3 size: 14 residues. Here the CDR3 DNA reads TGCAGTGCAAACCGGGACAGCACAACAGATACGCAGTATTTT. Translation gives CSANRDSTTDTQYF.

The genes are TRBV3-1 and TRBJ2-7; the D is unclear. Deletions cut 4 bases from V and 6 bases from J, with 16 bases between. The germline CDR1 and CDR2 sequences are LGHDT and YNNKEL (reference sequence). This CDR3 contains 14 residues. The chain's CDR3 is CASSPPTPSGEQYF. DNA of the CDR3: TGTGCCAGCAGCCCGCCGACCCCCTCGGGCGAGCAGTACTTC.